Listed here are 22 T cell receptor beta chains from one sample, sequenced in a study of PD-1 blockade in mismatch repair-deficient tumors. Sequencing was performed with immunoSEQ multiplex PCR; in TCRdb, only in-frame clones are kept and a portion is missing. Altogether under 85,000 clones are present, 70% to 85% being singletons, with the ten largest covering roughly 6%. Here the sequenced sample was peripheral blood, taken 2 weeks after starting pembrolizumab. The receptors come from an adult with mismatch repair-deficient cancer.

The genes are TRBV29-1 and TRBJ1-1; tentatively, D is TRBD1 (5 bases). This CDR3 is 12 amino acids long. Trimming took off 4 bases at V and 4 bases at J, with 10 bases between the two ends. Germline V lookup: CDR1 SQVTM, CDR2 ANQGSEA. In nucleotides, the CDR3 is TGCAGCGTTGTTGGGGCGAGCACTGAAGCTTTCTTT. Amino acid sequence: CSVVGASTEAFF.

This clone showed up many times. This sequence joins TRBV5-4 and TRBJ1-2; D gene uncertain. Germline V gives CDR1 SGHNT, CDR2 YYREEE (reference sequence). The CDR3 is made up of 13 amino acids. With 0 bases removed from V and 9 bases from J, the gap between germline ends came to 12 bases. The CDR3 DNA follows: TGTGCCAGCAGCTTGGTGGGCTTCGGGAGCTACACCTTC. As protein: CASSLVGFGSYTF.

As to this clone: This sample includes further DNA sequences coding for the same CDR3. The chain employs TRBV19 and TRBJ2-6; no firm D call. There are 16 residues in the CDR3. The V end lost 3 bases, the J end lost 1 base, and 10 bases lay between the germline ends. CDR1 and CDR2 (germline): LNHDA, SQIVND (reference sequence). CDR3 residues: CASSIGLGSGANVLTF. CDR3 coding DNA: TGTGCCAGTAGTATTGGGCTGGGGTCTGGGGCCAACGTCCTGACTTTC.

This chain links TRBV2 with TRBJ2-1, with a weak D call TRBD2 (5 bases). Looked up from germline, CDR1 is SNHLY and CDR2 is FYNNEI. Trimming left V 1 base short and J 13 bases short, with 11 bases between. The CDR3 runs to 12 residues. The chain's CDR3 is CASSEDEGLQFF. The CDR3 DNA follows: TGTGCCAGCAGTGAAGACGAGGGCCTTCAGTTCTTC. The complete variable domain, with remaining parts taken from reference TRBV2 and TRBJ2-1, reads EPEVTQTPSHQVTQMGQEVILRCVPISNHLYFYWYRQILGQKVEFLVSFYNNEISEKSEIFDDQFSVERPDGSNFTLKIRSTKLEDSAMYFCASSEDEGLQFFGPGTRLTVL.

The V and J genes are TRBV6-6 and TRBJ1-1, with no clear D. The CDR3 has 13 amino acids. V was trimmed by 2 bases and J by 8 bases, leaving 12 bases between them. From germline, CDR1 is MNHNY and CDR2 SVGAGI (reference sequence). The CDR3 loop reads CASSYGESQEAFF. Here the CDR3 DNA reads TGTGCCAGCAGTTACGGGGAATCCCAAGAAGCTTTCTTT.

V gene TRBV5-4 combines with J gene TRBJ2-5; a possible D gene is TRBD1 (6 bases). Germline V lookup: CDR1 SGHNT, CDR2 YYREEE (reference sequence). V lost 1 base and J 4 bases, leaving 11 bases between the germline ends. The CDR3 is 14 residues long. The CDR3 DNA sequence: TGTGCCAGCAGCTTGTCCGGGACAATAGAGACCCAGTACTTC. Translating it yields CASSLSGTIETQYF. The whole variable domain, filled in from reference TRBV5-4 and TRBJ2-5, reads ETGVTQSPTHLIKTRGQQVTLRCSSQSGHNTVSWYQQALGQGPQFIFQYYREEENGRGNFPPRFSGLQFPNYSSELNVNALELDDSALYLCASSLSGTIETQYFGPGTRLLVL.

The CDR3 DNA sequence: TGCAGCGTGAGGGAGGCAGGGGAGGGTGAGCAGTTCTTC. It specifies CSVREAGEGEQFF. This sequence joins TRBV29-1 and TRBJ2-1; D perhaps matches TRBD2 (7 bases). The V end was cut by 6 bases, the J end by 9 bases, with 18 bases between. Germline lookup yields CDR1 SQVTM and CDR2 ANQGSEA. The length of the CDR3 is 13 residues.

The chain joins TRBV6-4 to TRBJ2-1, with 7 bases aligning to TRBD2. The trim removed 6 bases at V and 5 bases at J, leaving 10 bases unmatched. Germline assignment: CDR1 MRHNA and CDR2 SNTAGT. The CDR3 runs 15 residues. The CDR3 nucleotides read TGTGCCAGCAGAGCTCTCGCGGGAGCCGACAATGAGCAGTTCTTC. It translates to CASRALAGADNEQFF.

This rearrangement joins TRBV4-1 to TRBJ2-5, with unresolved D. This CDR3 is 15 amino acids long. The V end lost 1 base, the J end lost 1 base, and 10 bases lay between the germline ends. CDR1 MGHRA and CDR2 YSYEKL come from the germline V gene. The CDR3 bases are TGCGCCAGCAGCCAAGGTTTGAGGTTCCAAGAGACCCAGTACTTC. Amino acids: CASSQGLRFQETQYF.

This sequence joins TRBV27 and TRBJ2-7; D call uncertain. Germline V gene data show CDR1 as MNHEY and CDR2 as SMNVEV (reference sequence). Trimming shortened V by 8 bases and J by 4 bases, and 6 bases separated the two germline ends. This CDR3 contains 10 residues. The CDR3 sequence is CASGYYEQYF. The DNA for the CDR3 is TGTGCCAGCGGGTATTACGAGCAGTACTTC.

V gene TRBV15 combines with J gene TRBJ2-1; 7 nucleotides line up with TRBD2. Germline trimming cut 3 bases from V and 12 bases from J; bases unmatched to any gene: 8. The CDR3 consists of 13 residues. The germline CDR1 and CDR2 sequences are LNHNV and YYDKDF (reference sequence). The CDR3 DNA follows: TGTGCCACCAGCAGTGGAGCGGGGCAGGGGCAGTTCTTC. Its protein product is CATSSGAGQGQFF.

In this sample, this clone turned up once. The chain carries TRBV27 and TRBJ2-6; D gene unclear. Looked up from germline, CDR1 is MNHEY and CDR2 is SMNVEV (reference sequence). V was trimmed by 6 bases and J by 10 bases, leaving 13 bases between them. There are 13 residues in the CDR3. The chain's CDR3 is CASRPDHTNVLTF. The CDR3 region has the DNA TGTGCCAGCAGACCGGACCACACTAACGTCCTGACTTTC.

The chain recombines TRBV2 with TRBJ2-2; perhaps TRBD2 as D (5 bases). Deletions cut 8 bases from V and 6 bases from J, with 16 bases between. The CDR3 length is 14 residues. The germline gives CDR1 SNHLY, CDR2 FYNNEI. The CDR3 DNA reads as TGTGCCAGCGGGATATCCCGGGGTTCCGGGGAGCTGTTTTTT. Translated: CASGISRGSGELFF.

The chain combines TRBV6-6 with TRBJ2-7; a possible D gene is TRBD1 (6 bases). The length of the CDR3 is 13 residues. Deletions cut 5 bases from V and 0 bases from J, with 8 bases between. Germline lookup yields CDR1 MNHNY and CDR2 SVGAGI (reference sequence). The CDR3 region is CASSPQGSYEQYF. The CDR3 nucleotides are TGTGCCAGCAGTCCACAGGGCTCCTACGAGCAGTACTTC.

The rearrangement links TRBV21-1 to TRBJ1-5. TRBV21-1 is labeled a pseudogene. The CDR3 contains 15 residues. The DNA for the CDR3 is TGTGCCAGCAGCGGCCGGGACCCCAGCAATCAGCCCCAGCATTTT. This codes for CASSGRDPSNQPQHF.

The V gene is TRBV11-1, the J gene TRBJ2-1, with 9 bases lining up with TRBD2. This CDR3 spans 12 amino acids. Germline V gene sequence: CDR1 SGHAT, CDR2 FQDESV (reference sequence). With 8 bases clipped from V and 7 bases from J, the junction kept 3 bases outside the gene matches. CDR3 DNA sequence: TGTGCCAGCGGGACTAGCAGTAATGAGCAGTTCTTC. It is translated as CASGTSSNEQFF.

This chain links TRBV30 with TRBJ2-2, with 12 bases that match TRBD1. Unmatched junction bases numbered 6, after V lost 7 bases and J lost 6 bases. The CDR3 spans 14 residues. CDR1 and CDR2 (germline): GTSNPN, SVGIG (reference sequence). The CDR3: CAFNRDRGPGELFF. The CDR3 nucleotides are TGTGCCTTCAATCGGGACAGGGGGCCCGGGGAGCTGTTTTTT.

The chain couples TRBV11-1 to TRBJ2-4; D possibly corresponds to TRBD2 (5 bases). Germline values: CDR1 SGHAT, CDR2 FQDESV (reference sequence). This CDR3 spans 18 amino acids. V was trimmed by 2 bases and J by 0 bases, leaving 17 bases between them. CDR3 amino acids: CASSLLSGLKLAKNIQYF. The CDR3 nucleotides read TGTGCCAGCAGCTTACTTTCGGGGTTAAAACTAGCCAAAAACATTCAGTACTTC.

CDR3 DNA sequence: TGCAGTGCTCTCCGAGGGCTTGGGAGGTTCTTC. Amino acids: CSALRGLGRFF. The chain is built from TRBV20-1 and TRBJ2-1; perhaps TRBD2 as D (5 bases). V lost 5 bases, J lost 15 bases, and 17 bases lay in between. CDR1 is DFQATT, CDR2 SNEGSKA, per germline (reference sequence). CDR3 size: 11 residues.

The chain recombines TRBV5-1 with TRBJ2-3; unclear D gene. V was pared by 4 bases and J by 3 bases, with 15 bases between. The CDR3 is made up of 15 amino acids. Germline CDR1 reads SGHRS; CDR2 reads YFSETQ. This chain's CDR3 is CASSLQAGWTDTQYF. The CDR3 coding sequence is TGCGCCAGCAGCCTCCAGGCAGGTTGGACAGATACGCAGTATTTT.

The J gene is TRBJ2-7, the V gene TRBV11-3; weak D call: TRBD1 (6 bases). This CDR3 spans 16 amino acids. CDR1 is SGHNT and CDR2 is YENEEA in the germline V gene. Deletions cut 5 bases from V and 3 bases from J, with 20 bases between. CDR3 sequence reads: CASSGKQGGRVYEQYF. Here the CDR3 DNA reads TGTGCCAGCAGCGGGAAGCAAGGGGGAAGGGTCTACGAGCAGTACTTC.

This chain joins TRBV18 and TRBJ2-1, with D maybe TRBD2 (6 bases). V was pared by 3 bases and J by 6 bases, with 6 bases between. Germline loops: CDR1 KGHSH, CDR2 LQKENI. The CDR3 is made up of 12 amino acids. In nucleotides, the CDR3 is TGTGCCAGCTCACCGGGAGGCAATGAGCAGTTCTTC. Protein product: CASSPGGNEQFF.